Listed below are T cell receptor beta chains from one sample, sequenced in a study of OX40 agonist ivuxolimab in advanced cancers. Assay used: immunoSEQ multiplex PCR; TCRdb lists only in-frame clones, some missing. The sample holds 73,000 or so clones; around nine tenths are singletons and the top ten take roughly 0.45%. The sample consisted of CD4+ or CD8+ T cells sorted from blood, taken in a trial of the OX40 agonist ivuxolimab. The receptor set was obtained from an adult with an advanced solid tumor such as melanoma, head and neck, liver or kidney cancer. Each CDR3 is given without its conserved first and last residue.

J | length | V | CDR3
TRBJ2-5 | 14 | TRBV7-2 | ASSLGPSGAGGTQY
TRBJ2-3 | 12 | TRBV7-2 | ASISQASTDTQY
TRBJ2-7 | 13 | TRBV19 | ASSRTGEGPGEQY
TRBJ2-1 | 14 | TRBV7-2 | ASSLVFPNPLNEQF
TRBJ1-4 | 15 | TRBV19 | ASTPIGLYATNEKLF
TRBJ1-3 | 13 | TRBV7-8 | ASSSSGTGYRTIY
TRBJ2-5 | 12 | TRBV6-5 | ASRLGMSRETQY
TRBJ2-3 | 17 | TRBV11-3 | ASSLGAPWKGRHTDTQY
TRBJ1-1 | 12 | TRBV10-3 | AISERSGNTEAF
TRBJ1-1 | 11 | TRBV29-1 | SVGGGENTEAF
TRBJ2-7 | 11 | TRBV5-8 | ASSDRQSYEQY
TRBJ2-7 | 10 | TRBV7-2 | ASSPPVGEQY
TRBJ2-5 | 11 | TRBV5-5 | ASSFLATETQY
TRBJ1-6 | 11 | TRBV6-5 | ASKQGDNSPLH
TRBJ2-1 | 9 | TRBV6-5 | ASVALDEQF
TRBJ2-5 | 11 | TRBV11-2 | ASSLTRSGTQY
TRBJ2-7 | 14 | TRBV5-1 | ASSLAQGHLLNEQY
TRBJ1-4 | 14 | TRBV18 | ASSQASGKTNEKLF
TRBJ1-1 | 11 | TRBV6-5 | ASRRLRNTEAF
TRBJ2-7 | 14 | TRBV15 | ATSRGGTGGAYEQY
TRBJ1-2 | 13 | TRBV7-9 | ASSSRNRFDYGYT
TRBJ2-1 | 13 | TRBV5-1 | ASSSTGTIYNEQF
TRBJ2-2 | 9 | TRBV10-1 | ASRGSGELF
TRBJ1-5 | 13 | TRBV25-1 | ASSRPGEGNQPQH
TRBJ2-1 | 14 | TRBV9 | ASSITPGTSINEQF
TRBJ2-7 | 12 | TRBV11-3 | ASSLGSSSYEQY
TRBJ1-3 | 12 | TRBV19 | ASTPTGAGNTIY
TRBJ2-7 | 12 | TRBV27 | ASRAPGQVYEQY
TRBJ1-3 | 13 | TRBV6-5 | ASSFDRTSGNTIY
TRBJ1-5 | 11 | TRBV18 | ACGQGDNQPQH
TRBJ1-1 | 12 | TRBV7-8 | ASSGGVLNTEAF
TRBJ2-7 | 12 | TRBV6-6 | ASSYEQGAYEQY
TRBJ1-4 | 13 | TRBV6-5 | ASSARTVWTEKLF
TRBJ2-1 | 11 | TRBV5-4 | ASSTVTHNEQF
TRBJ2-3 | 14 | TRBV4-2 | ASSQGGTSGTDTQY
TRBJ2-3 | 15 | TRBV5-1 | ASSLLLAGVSTDTQY
TRBJ2-1 | 12 | TRBV9 | ASTPSGTDNEQF
TRBJ1-5 | 12 | TRBV5-6 | ASSLRGSDQPQH
TRBJ2-6 | 15 | TRBV7-9 | ASSTGHANSGANVLT
TRBJ2-7 | 10 | TRBV6-1 | ASRAYSYEQY
TRBJ1-2 | 13 | TRBV6-1 | ASSEDLGRTYGYT
TRBJ1-1 | 9 | TRBV10-2 | ASSEKKKAF
TRBJ2-3 | 14 | TRBV25-1 | ASSEWASGSRDTQY
TRBJ2-7 | 12 | TRBV1 | TRPQGIERYEQY
TRBJ2-5 | 13 | TRBV9 | ASSPGTGVSETQY
TRBJ1-5 | 13 | TRBV19 | ASTADSSSNQPQH
TRBJ2-3 | 13 | TRBV5-1 | ASSRDRAVTDTQY
TRBJ2-7 | 13 | TRBV5-4 | ASSLGGGGSYEQY
TRBJ1-3 | 13 | TRBV6-5 | ASSPSDSSGNTIY
TRBJ1-5 | 11 | TRBV6-5 | ASRVGPYQPQH
TRBJ2-1 | 13 | TRBV19 | ASSTDKYSYNEQF